This T cell receptor beta chain was sequenced for a study of blood T cell repertoires in COVID-19. In the study overall: Researchers got acute and convalescent COVID-19 samples from the United States, Italy and Spain.

Per the study methods: Cell counts per sample came from amplifying reference gene primers. Libraries were prepared by immunoSEQ multiplex PCR; TCRdb keeps only in-frame clonotypes and omits some of them. V and J calls and clone size come straight from that table; D and trimming were deduced from the DNA. The sample shows about 260,000 clones, around 88% of them seen only once. There are 13 residues in the CDR3. In germline, CDR1 is SGDLS, CDR2 YYNGEE. The J segment lost 4 bases and the V segment lost 0 bases, leaving 0 bases of the junction unmatched. This receptor was obtained from a man younger than 45 with active or convalescent COVID-19. The sequencing input was peripheral blood. V gene TRBV9 combines with J gene TRBJ1-1; TRBD1 matches 7 bases. DNA for the CDR3: TGTGCCAGCAGCGTAGGGGACAGCACTGAAGCTTTCTTT. Protein: CASSVGDSTEAFF.